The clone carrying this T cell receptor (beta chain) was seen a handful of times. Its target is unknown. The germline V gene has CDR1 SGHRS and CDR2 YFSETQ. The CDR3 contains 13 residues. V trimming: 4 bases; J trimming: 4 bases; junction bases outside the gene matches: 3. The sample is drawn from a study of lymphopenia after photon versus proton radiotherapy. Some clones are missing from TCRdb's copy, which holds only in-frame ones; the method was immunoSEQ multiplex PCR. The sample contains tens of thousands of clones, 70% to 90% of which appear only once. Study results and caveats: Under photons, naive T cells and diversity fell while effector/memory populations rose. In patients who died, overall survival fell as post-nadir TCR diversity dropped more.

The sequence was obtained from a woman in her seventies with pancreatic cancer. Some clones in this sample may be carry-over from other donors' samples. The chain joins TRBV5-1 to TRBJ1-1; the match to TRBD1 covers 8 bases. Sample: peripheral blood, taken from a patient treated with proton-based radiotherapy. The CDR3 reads CASSPDRGTEAFF. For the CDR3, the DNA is TGCGCCAGCAGCCCCGACAGGGGCACTGAAGCTTTCTTT. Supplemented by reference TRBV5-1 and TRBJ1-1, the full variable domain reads KAGVTQTPRYLIKTRGQQVTLSCSPISGHRSVSWYQQTPGQGLQFLFEYFSETQRNKGNFPGRFSGRQFSNSRSEMNVSTLELGDSALYLCASSPDRGTEAFFGQGTRLTVV.